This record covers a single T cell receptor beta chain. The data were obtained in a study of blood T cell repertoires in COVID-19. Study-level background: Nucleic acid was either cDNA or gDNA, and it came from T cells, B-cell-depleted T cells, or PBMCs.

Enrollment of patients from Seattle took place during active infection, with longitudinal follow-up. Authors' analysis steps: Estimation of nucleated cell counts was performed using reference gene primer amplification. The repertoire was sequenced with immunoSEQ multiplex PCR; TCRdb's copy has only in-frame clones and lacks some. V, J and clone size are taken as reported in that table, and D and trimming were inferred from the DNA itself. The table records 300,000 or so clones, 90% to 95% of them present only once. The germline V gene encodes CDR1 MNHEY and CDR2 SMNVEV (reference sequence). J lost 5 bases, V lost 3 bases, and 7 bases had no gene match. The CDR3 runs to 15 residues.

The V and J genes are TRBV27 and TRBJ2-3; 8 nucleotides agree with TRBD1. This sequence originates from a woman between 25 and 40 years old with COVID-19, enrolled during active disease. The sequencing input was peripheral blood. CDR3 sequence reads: CASSFQGAGGDTQYF. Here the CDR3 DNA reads TGTGCCAGCAGTTTTCAGGGGGCAGGAGGAGATACGCAGTATTTT.